These T cell receptor beta chains were read from a single sample in a study of T-cell reconstitution after alpha-beta-depleted transplantation in children. MiXCR, applied by TCRdb to the PCR reads, yields one record per CDR3 protein. Of roughly 250,000 distinct CDR3 sequences listed, roughly 8% are singletons. This specimen was PBMCs, mostly from graft donor cells, taken 180 days after TCRalphabeta/CD19-depleted stem cell transplant. The receptors stem from a male patient between 5 and 17 years old who had a stem cell transplant for acute lymphoblastic leukemia, so the T cells may come from the graft donor. Both conserved end residues are part of each CDR3. The size of a clone is reported for some rows only, either as once, few or many, or as a class for expanded clones.

V gene	clone size	J gene	CDR3 length	CDR3 protein
TRBV4-1	few	TRBJ2-1	20	CASSQDGTSGARWSYNEQFF
TRBV12-3/TRBV12-4	many	TRBJ2-2	13	CASSFGTGLELFF
TRBV20-1	many	TRBJ2-1	12	CSASGVVDEQFF
TRBV4-3	many	TRBJ1-5	16	CASSQEVRAGNQPQHF
TRBV5-5	many	TRBJ2-1	15	CASSLTGGEYNEQFF
TRBV7-2	many	TRBJ1-1	15	CASSLVRVLGTEAFF
TRBV24-1	many	TRBJ2-1	16	CATSEPPGGATNEQFF
TRBV3-1	many	TRBJ2-1	16	CASSQAAGASYNEQFF
TRBV5-1	many	TRBJ2-7	17	CASSFFPGTGDPYEQYF
TRBV4-3	.	TRBJ1-2	15	CASSPKFTGNCGYTF
TRBV20-1	many	TRBJ2-4	12	CSARDPGGIQYF
TRBV5-1	many	TRBJ2-1	15	CASSSRGSSYNEQFF
TRBV20-1	many	TRBJ2-7	14	CSARDLGREDEQYF
TRBV12-3/TRBV12-4	many	TRBJ2-1	14	CASSPGAHNNEQFF
TRBV5-1	many	TRBJ2-7	14	CASSLPGQGYEQYF
TRBV29-1	many	TRBJ2-2	13	CSAPWENTGELFF
TRBV10-3	many	TRBJ2-1	16	CAISDLTSGEYNEQFF
TRBV2	once	TRBJ1-2	17	CATYLNRRGGSNYGYTF
TRBV28	many	TRBJ2-2	16	CASSLNLSGGTGELFF
TRBV7-9	many	TRBJ2-5	14	CASSFDPFKETQYF
TRBV12-3/TRBV12-4	many	TRBJ1-4	14	CASRGTRPGEKLFF
TRBV5-1	many	TRBJ1-1	14	CASSLAEGVAEAFF
TRBV12-3/TRBV12-4	.	TRBJ1-2	16	CASYLGEHLGGYGYTF
TRBV7-3	many	TRBJ2-1	16	CASSLSRLAGNNEQFF
TRBV18	few	TRBJ2-7	17	CASSRGEDGTHFYEQYF
TRBV20-1	many	TRBJ2-1	14	CSARLAGFYNEQFF
TRBV7-9	many	TRBJ2-1	16	CASSLGPGLAYNEQFF
TRBV12-3/TRBV12-4	many	TRBJ2-1	16	CASIYRGQWSYNEQFF
TRBV12-3/TRBV12-4	many	TRBJ2-7	13	CASSLRGLYEQYF
TRBV5-1	many	TRBJ2-5	15	CASSHLQGAQETQYF
TRBV28	many	TRBJ1-5	17	CASSLILKTGTNQPQHF
TRBV7-2	many	TRBJ2-7	15	CASSLTGAHSYEQYF
TRBV18	few	TRBJ2-3	15	CASSPSIAATDTQYF
TRBV10-1	many	TRBJ2-1	15	CASSESGWQRAEQFF
TRBV2	many	TRBJ1-4	16	CASSVRDRRSNEKLFF
TRBV28	.	TRBJ1-5	15	CDSRPGDRDNQPQHF
TRBV7-3	many	TRBJ2-3	13	CASSWGQEDTQYF
TRBV24-1	many	TRBJ2-7	18	CATSASQGSSSGDHEQYF
TRBV2	many	TRBJ1-6	16	CASFRPGGRGVLALHF
TRBV7-6	many	TRBJ2-1	15	CASSLVGLAQEEQFF
TRBV4-2	many	TRBJ2-7	15	CASSQGSSVLYEQYF
TRBV24-1	many	TRBJ2-1	16	CATSAPTSGRSNEQFF
TRBV6-5	many	TRBJ1-5	15	CASSWTGVGNQPQHF
TRBV6-6	few	TRBJ1-2	12	CASSLRTAGYTF
TRBV7-8	many	TRBJ2-2	18	CASSPLRDRGRQTGELFF
TRBV18	many	TRBJ1-1	16	CASSPWRSLRETEAFF
TRBV11-1	few	TRBJ2-7	19	CASSLGLALAGGPNYEQYF
TRBV3-1	.	TRBJ2-5	14	CASSQDFREETQYF
TRBV5-5	many	TRBJ1-2	13	CASRPDNRYGYTF
TRBV7-3	many	TRBJ2-7	15	CASSLKAASSYEQYF
TRBV6-6	many	TRBJ1-2	13	CASSYGGGYGYTF
TRBV12-5	many	TRBJ1-1	14	CASGLEGVNTEAFF